This TCR beta chain appears in the sequencing data of a study of blood T cell repertoires in COVID-19. About the research overall: Whether acute or convalescent, the COVID-19 samples came from the United States, Italy and Spain. From T cells, B-cell-depleted T cells, or PBMCs came the material, which was cDNA or gDNA.

V lost 0 bases to trimming and J lost 7 bases, with 13 bases between them. The germline V gene has CDR1 SGHTA and CDR2 FQGNSA. This CDR3 spans 15 amino acids. The authors' processing: Reference gene primers were amplified, and this amplification served to estimate nucleated cell counts. This table comes from immunoSEQ multiplex PCR, and its TCRdb copy is limited to in-frame clones, with some not included. V, J and clone size are taken as reported in that table, and D and trimming were inferred from the DNA itself. The repertoire holds a few hundred thousand clones, more than 80% seen once, with 0.95% to 1.5% in the top ten.

The chain combines TRBV7-2 with TRBJ1-5; D may be TRBD1 (5 bases). This sequence originates from a man aged 35-49 years with acute or convalescent COVID-19. Specimen: peripheral blood. In DNA, the CDR3 is TGTGCCAGCAGCTTAGCTCTAGGGGAGGGCCAGCCCCAGCATTTT. Protein product: CASSLALGEGQPQHF. The entire variable domain, with the rest obtained from reference TRBV7-2 and TRBJ1-5, is as follows: GAGVSQSPSNKVTEKGKDVELRCDPISGHTALYWYRQSLGQGLEFLIYFQGNSAPDKSGLPSDRFSAERTGGSVSTLTIQRTQQEDSAVYLCASSLALGEGQPQHFGDGTRLSIL.